This T cell receptor (beta chain) was retrieved from a study of control samples from healthy donors and cancer patients. The CDR3 runs to 16 residues. V was cut by 4 bases and J by 2 bases, with 18 bases left in between. Germline values: CDR1 LGHNA, CDR2 YNFKEQ. The protocol was immunoSEQ multiplex PCR, while the TCRdb copy is restricted to in-frame clones and leaves out a portion. The sample has 150,000 or so clones; 80% to 95% are singletons. The TCR sequence derives from a man younger than 35 in good health. The V call is TRBV4-2, the J call TRBJ2-7, with D possibly being TRBD2 (7 bases). Sequences were obtained from blood. As DNA, the CDR3 is TGTGCCAGCAGCCCACACGGGGGGCGCGGCCCCTACGAGCAGTACTTC. Its translation is CASSPHGGRGPYEQYF.